This TCR beta chain was recovered during a study of blood T cell repertoires in COVID-19. Study context: PBMCs, B-cell-depleted T cells, or T cells were the source of the cDNA or gDNA that made up the material.

CDR1 and CDR2 from the germline V gene are KGHDR and SFDVKD. The CDR3 length is 18 residues. V was trimmed by 6 bases and J by 0 bases, leaving 19 bases between them. Cohort 3 recovered donors had two negative PCRs, clearance, or symptom resolution. Source study methods: Researchers report that nucleated cell counts were estimated from reference gene primer amplification. Here immunoSEQ multiplex PCR was the method, and the copy in TCRdb shows in-frame clones only, minus some. For V, J and clone size, that table is used; D and trimming come from the DNA. The table has over 300,000 clones, 80% to 90% seen once; the top ten hold about 9.4%.

Sequenced: PBMCs or T cells enriched from blood (not recorded which). The receptor was isolated from a woman aged 18-29 years who had recovered from COVID-19. The gene calls are TRBV24-1 and TRBJ2-2, with D perhaps matching TRBD2 (6 bases). CDR3 protein: CATSSSVISGPNTGELFF. DNA for the CDR3: TGTGCCACCAGTTCATCGGTTATTAGCGGCCCGAACACCGGGGAGCTGTTTTTT.